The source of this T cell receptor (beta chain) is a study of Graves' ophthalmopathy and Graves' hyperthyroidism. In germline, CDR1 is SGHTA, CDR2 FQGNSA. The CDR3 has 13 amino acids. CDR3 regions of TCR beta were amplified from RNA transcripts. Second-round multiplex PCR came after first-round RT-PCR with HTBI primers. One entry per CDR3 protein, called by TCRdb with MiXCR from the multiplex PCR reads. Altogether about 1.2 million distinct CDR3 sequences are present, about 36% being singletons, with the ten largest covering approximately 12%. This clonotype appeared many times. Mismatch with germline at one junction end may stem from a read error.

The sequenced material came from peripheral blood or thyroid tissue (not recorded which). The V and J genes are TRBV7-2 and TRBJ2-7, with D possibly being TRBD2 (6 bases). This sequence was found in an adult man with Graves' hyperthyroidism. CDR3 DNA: TGTGCCAGCAGCTTAACAGAGGACTACGGGCAGTACTTC. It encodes CASSLTEDYGQYF.